The rows below give T cell receptor beta chains drawn from one sample of a study of cytomegalovirus exposure and HLA in healthy donors. Clones were read by immunoSEQ multiplex PCR, and TCRdb kept only the in-frame ones, dropping some. The sample has 280,000 or so clones; roughly 90% are singletons. Sequenced sample: PBMCs. The receptors were sampled from a woman under 30 in good health and CMV-seronegative. Both conserved end residues are part of each CDR3. A D gene is named only where the DNA matches it firmly. The size field is filled for only some rows; it gives once, few, many or a size class.

V gene	J gene	D gene	clone size	CDR3 DNA	CDR3 protein
TRBV27	TRBJ2-1	-	once	TGTGCCACCCGCGGTCGATTGGTGGGTTACAATGAGCAGTTCTTC	CATRGRLVGYNEQFF
TRBV28	TRBJ2-1	-	-	TGTGCCAGCAGCTCCGCGACCTCGACCAGCGTGCAGTTCTTC	CASSSATSTSVQFF
TRBV6-5	TRBJ1-1	-	-	TGTGCCAGCAGTTACTCGAGCACGAACACTGAAGCTTTCTTT	CASSYSSTNTEAFF
TRBV18	TRBJ2-7	-	-	TGTGCCAGCTCACCTTCCCCCGTGGGAGGACGCGAGCAGTACTTC	CASSPSPVGGREQYF
TRBV30	TRBJ1-4	-	once	TGTGCCTGGCGCTCCAGGGGAACGGACTTTTTT	CAWRSRGTDFF
TRBV6-5	TRBJ1-1	-	-	TGTGCCAGCAGTTACGCAGGGCTTCGCACTGAAGCTTTCTTT	CASSYAGLRTEAFF
TRBV6-1	TRBJ2-7	TRBD1	-	TGTGCCAGCAGTGAAGCGTGGGACAGAGACTACGAGCAGTACTTC	CASSEAWDRDYEQYF
TRBV7-9	TRBJ1-2	TRBD1	-	TGTGCCGCGGAATCGGACAGGGCTAACTATGGCTACACCTTC	CAAESDRANYGYTF
TRBV29-1	TRBJ1-3	-	-	TGCAGCGTTGAACAGGGAAACACCATATATTTT	CSVEQGNTIYF
TRBV5-4	TRBJ2-5	TRBD1	-	TGTGCCAGCAGCTTCGGGACAGGGGAAAGAAAGTACTTC	CASSFGTGERKYF
TRBV5-4	TRBJ1-3	-	-	TGTGCCAGCAGCTTTGGGGAGGAACAGGTTCGGGGAAACACCATATATTTT	CASSFGEEQVRGNTIYF
TRBV28	TRBJ1-1	TRBD1	-	TGTGCCAGCAGTTTACGACAGGGGGTTAGGATCACTGAAGCTTTCTTT	CASSLRQGVRITEAFF
TRBV19	TRBJ2-2	-	-	TGTGCCAGTACCACGGACTGGAACACCGGGGAGCTGTTTTTT	CASTTDWNTGELFF
TRBV27	TRBJ2-3	-	-	TGTGCCAGCAGTCCTATAGGGGGTGGGAACACAGATACGCAGTATTTT	CASSPIGGGNTDTQYF
TRBV10-3	TRBJ2-1	TRBD1	-	TGTGCCATCACACAGGGGGGCTCCTACAATGAGCAGTTCTTC	CAITQGGSYNEQFF
TRBV4-3	TRBJ2-7	-	-	TGCGCCAGCAGCCAAGATGAGGGACAATCGTACGAGCAGTACTTC	CASSQDEGQSYEQYF
TRBV4-3	TRBJ2-7	-	-	TGCGCCAGCAGCCAAGCTCCGGACACTCCCTACGAGCAGTACTTC	CASSQAPDTPYEQYF
TRBV6-5	TRBJ2-7	TRBD1	-	TGTGCCAGCAGTTCCTCCGGGACAGAACCGTACTTC	CASSSSGTEPYF
TRBV4-3	TRBJ2-7	TRBD2	-	TGCGCCAGCAGCCAAGATTCAGCGGGAATGCGCGAGCAGTACTTC	CASSQDSAGMREQYF
TRBV19	TRBJ1-2	-	few	TGTGCCAGTAGGACCGGGACACCCGTTTTCTATGGCTACACCTTC	CASRTGTPVFYGYTF
TRBV27	TRBJ2-7	-	-	TGTGCCAGCAGTTTATCGGCATCTTTCGAGCAGTACTTC	CASSLSASFEQYF
TRBV27	TRBJ1-5	-	few	TGTGCCAGCAGTTTGGGTCGTAGCTTGCATTTT	CASSLGRSLHF
TRBV29-1	TRBJ1-1	-	-	TGCAGCGTTGGGGCCCTTTTGTCGGACACTGAAGCTTTCTTT	CSVGALLSDTEAFF
TRBV14	TRBJ2-2	-	-	TGTGCCAGCAGCCAAGATCTAAGCGGGGAGCTGTTTTTT	CASSQDLSGELFF
TRBV7-9	TRBJ2-7	TRBD2	few	TGTGCCAGCAGCCCCCGGGGAGGGCAGAGCTCCTACGAGCAGTACTTC	CASSPRGGQSSYEQYF
TRBV5-1	TRBJ2-3	-	-	TGCGCCAGCAGCTCTGGAGGGAGCACAGATACGCAGTATTTT	CASSSGGSTDTQYF
TRBV5-1	TRBJ2-5	-	-	TGCGCCAGCAGCTTGGAGGTCGAGGGGGCCCAGTACTTC	CASSLEVEGAQYF
TRBV30	TRBJ1-4	-	-	TGTGCCTGGAGTTCTTCGGGTCTAAGAGGGGAAAAACTGTTTTTT	CAWSSSGLRGEKLFF
TRBV4-3	TRBJ2-7	-	-	TGCGCCAGCAGCCAAGCTCGAGCGGGCTACGAGCAGTACTTC	CASSQARAGYEQYF
TRBV12-5	TRBJ2-1	TRBD2	-	TGTGCTAGTGGTTTGGTACTAGGACTAGCGGACAATGAGCAGTTCTTC	CASGLVLGLADNEQFF
TRBV18	TRBJ1-4	-	few	TGTGCCAGCTCACGGGCAGCATCAACTAATGAAAAACTGTTTTTT	CASSRAASTNEKLFF
TRBV28	TRBJ1-2	TRBD1	-	TGTGCCAGCAGCGCAGGGGGCGTGGTTGGGAGCTATGGCTACACCTTC	CASSAGGVVGSYGYTF
TRBV11-2	TRBJ2-4	TRBD2	-	TGTGCCAGCAGCGCGGGGGGCAAAAACATTCAGTACTTC	CASSAGGKNIQYF
TRBV27	TRBJ2-3	-	-	TGTGCCAGCAGTTTATGGGTGACAGGCCGACACACAGATACGCAGTATTTT	CASSLWVTGRHTDTQYF
TRBV15	TRBJ2-5	TRBD2	once	TGTGCCACCAGCAGAGACCGCGCGGGAGTTCTAGAGACCCAGTACTTC	CATSRDRAGVLETQYF
TRBV27	TRBJ1-2	-	-	TGTGCCAGCAGTTTAGGGGGGGTTGGTGGCTACACCTTC	CASSLGGVGGYTF
TRBV27	TRBJ2-3	TRBD2	-	TGTGCCAGCAGTTCGGTTGACCGAGGACTAGCGGCGCAGTATTTT	CASSSVDRGLAAQYF
TRBV27	TRBJ1-5	TRBD1	-	TGTGCCAGCAGTTCAGGGACAGGGGGCACTCAGCCCCAGCATTTT	CASSSGTGGTQPQHF
TRBV5-1	TRBJ2-7	TRBD1	-	TGCGCCAGCAGCTCCGGGACAGGGGGCTACGAGCAGTACTTC	CASSSGTGGYEQYF
TRBV9	TRBJ2-7	-	-	TGTGCCAGCAGCGTCCTAGCCGACTCCTACGAGCAGTACTTC	CASSVLADSYEQYF
TRBV19	TRBJ2-7	-	-	TGTGCCAGTAGTCTCCAGGGGACATCCTACGAGCAGTACTTC	CASSLQGTSYEQYF
TRBV5-1	TRBJ1-1	TRBD1	-	TGCGCCAGCAGCTTGCAGGACAGGGACGGAGCTTTCTTT	CASSLQDRDGAFF
TRBV9	TRBJ2-1	-	-	TGTGCCAGCAAAGGGGGGGGCGCATACAATGAGCAGTTCTTC	CASKGGGAYNEQFF
TRBV5-6	TRBJ2-1	TRBD2	-	TGTGCCAGCAGCTTCGCGGGAGGCCCCGGGAATGAGCAGTTCTTC	CASSFAGGPGNEQFF
TRBV28	TRBJ2-7	TRBD1	-	TGTGCCAGCAGCCGCTACAGGGGAAACTACGAGCAGTACTTC	CASSRYRGNYEQYF
TRBV10-2	TRBJ2-1	TRBD2	few	TGCGCCAGCAGTGACGCTAGCGGCGGCTCCTACAATGAGCAGTTCTTC	CASSDASGGSYNEQFF
TRBV4-3	TRBJ1-1	-	-	TGCGCCAGCAGCCAAGATGGACTTCCCCAAGGCGAAGCTTTCTTT	CASSQDGLPQGEAFF
TRBV27	TRBJ2-7	TRBD1	once	TGTGCCAGCAGTCTGGCGACAGGGACCTACGAGCAGTACTTC	CASSLATGTYEQYF
TRBV28	TRBJ2-4	-	-	TGTGCCAGCAGTTTAGTCAACAAAAACATTCAGTACTTC	CASSLVNKNIQYF
TRBV28	TRBJ2-7	TRBD2	-	TGTGCCAGCAGACCCCTGTTGGGGACTAGGGGTTTC	CASRPLLGTRGF
TRBV11-2	TRBJ2-7	-	few	TGTGCCAGCAGCTTAGGTTGGGGGCACGAGCAGTACTTC	CASSLGWGHEQYF
TRBV14	TRBJ2-7	-	few	TGTGCCAGCAGCCGGGACTTTTACGAGCAGTACTTC	CASSRDFYEQYF
TRBV12-5	TRBJ2-7	TRBD2	-	TGTGCTAGTGGTTCGCAACTAGCGGGACTATCCTACGAGCAGTACTTC	CASGSQLAGLSYEQYF
TRBV4-1	TRBJ2-7	TRBD2	-	TGCGCCAGCAGCCCATCAACTAGCGGGAGGCTCTACGAGCAGTACTTC	CASSPSTSGRLYEQYF
TRBV30	TRBJ2-7	-	once	TGTGCCTGGAGCCCGGGGAGCGAGCAGTACTTC	CAWSPGSEQYF
TRBV7-9	TRBJ1-6	-	-	TGTGCCAGCAGCTCAACCGGGACACCGGACTCCTATAATTCACCCCTCCACTTT	CASSSTGTPDSYNSPLHF
TRBV5-5	TRBJ2-7	-	-	TGTGCCAGCAGCTTGCGCCTAGGGGCCCACGAGCAGTACTTC	CASSLRLGAHEQYF
TRBV7-3	TRBJ1-1	TRBD1	few	TGTGCCAGCAGCCCCAGGGGGTCAACTGAAGCTTTCTTT	CASSPRGSTEAFF
TRBV7-6	TRBJ1-3	TRBD1	-	TGTGCCAGCAGCGACAGGGATGGAAACACCATATATTTT	CASSDRDGNTIYF
TRBV5-1	TRBJ2-3	-	-	TGCGCCAGCAGCTTGAGGAGTTCGGCAGATACGCAGTATTTT	CASSLRSSADTQYF